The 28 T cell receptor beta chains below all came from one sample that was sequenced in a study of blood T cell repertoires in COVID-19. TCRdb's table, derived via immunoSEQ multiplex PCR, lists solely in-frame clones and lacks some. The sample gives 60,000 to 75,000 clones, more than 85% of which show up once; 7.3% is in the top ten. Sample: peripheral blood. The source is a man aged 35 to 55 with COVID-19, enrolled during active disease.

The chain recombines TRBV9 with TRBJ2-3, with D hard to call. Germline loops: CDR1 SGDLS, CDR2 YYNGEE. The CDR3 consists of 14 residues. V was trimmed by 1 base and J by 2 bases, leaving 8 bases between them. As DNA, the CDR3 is TGTGCCAGCAGCGTACTTCCTAACACAGATACGCAGTATTTT. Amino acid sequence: CASSVLPNTDTQYF.

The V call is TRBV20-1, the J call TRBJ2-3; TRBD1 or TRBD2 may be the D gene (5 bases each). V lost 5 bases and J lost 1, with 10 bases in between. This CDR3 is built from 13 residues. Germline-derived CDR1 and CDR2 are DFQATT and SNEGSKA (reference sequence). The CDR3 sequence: CSAGGGGTDTQYF. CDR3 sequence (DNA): TGCAGTGCTGGTGGGGGAGGCACAGATACGCAGTATTTT.

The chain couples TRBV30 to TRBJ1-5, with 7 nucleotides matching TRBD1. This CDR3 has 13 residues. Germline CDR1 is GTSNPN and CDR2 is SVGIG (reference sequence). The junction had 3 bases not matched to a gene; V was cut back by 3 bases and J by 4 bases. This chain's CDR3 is CAWSLQGNQPQHF. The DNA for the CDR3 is TGTGCCTGGAGCTTACAGGGGAATCAGCCCCAGCATTTT.

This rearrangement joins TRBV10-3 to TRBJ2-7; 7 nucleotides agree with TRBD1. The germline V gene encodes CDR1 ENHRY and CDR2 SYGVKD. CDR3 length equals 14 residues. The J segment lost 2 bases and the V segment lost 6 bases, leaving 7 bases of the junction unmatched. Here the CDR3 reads CAIRNGQATYEQYF. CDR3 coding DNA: TGTGCCATCAGAAACGGACAGGCCACCTACGAGCAGTACTTC.

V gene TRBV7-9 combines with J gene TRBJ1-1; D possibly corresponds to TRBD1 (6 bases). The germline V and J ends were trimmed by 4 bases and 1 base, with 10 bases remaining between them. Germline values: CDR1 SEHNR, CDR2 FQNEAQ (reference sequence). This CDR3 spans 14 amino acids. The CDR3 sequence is CASSWDMANTEAFF. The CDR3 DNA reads TGTGCCAGCAGCTGGGACATGGCGAACACTGAAGCTTTCTTT.

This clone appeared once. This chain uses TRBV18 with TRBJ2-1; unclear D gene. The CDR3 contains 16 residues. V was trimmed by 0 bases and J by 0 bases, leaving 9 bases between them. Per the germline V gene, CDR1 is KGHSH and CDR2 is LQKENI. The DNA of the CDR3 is TGTGCCAGCTCACCACCGTCGTCGGGCTCCTACAATGAGCAGTTCTTC. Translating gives CASSPPSSGSYNEQFF.

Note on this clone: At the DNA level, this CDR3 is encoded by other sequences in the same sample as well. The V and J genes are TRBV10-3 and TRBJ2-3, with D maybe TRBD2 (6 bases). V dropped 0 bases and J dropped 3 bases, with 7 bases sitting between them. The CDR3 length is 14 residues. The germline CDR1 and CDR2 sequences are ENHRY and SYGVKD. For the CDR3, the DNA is TGTGCCATCAGTGAGTCGGGGGGAACAGATACGCAGTATTTT. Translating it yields CAISESGGTDTQYF.

CDR3 sequence (DNA): TGTGCCAGCAGCGCCCAGGCCAGGGCTTGTAGCTATGGCTACACCTTC. It codes for CASSAQARACSYGYTF. This chain joins TRBV21-1 and TRBJ1-2; TRBD1 is the table's D call, not checked against the DNA. TRBV21-1 corresponds to a pseudogene. CDR3 length: 16 residues.

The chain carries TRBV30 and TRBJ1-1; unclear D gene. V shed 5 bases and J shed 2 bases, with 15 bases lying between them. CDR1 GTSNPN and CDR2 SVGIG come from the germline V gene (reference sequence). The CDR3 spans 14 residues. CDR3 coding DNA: TGTGCCTGGGCTACCCTTAACGCAAACACTGAAGCTTTCTTT. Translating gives CAWATLNANTEAFF.

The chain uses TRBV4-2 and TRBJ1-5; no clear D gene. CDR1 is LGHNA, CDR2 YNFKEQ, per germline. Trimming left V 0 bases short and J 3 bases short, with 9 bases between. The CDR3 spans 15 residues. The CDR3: CASSQDAGYNQPQHF. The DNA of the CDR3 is TGTGCCAGCAGCCAAGATGCCGGGTACAATCAGCCCCAGCATTTT.

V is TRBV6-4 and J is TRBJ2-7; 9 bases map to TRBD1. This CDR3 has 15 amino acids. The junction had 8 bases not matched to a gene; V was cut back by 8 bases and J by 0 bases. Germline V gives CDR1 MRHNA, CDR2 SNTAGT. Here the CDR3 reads CASGIRTGDSYEQYF. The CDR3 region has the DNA TGTGCCAGCGGGATCCGGACAGGGGACTCCTACGAGCAGTACTTC.

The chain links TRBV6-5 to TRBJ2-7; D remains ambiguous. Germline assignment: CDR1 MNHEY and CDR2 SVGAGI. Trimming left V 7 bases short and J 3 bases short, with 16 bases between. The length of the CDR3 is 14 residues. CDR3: CASNPDPGGYEQYF. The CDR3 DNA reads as TGTGCCAGCAATCCAGATCCGGGTGGCTACGAGCAGTACTTC.

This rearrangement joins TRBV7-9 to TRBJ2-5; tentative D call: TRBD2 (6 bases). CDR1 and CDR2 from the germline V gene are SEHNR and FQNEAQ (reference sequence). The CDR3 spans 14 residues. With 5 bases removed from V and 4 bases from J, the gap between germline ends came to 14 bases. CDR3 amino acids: CASSAGQGGETQYF. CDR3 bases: TGTGCCAGCAGCGCGGGGCAGGGAGGAGAGACCCAGTACTTC.

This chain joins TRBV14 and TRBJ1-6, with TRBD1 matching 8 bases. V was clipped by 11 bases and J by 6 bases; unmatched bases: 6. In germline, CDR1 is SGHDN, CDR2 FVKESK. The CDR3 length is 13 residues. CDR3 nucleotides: TGTGCCTCGCGGGGGACAGGTAATTCACCCCTCCACTTT. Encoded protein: CASRGTGNSPLHF.

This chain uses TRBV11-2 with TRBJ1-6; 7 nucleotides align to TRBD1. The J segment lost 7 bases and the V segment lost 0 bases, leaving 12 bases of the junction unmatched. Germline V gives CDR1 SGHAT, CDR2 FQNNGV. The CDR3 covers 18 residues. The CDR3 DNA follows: TGTGCCAGCAGCTTAGAACCCCCCCAGGGGGTGACCAATTCACCCCTCCACTTT. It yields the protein CASSLEPPQGVTNSPLHF.

The CDR3 region is CASLGGNTEAFF. In DNA, the CDR3 is TGTGCCAGCCTCGGGGGGAACACTGAAGCTTTCTTT. The chain has TRBV28 and TRBJ1-1; D might be TRBD1 (5 bases). This CDR3 has 12 amino acids. Trimming stripped 8 bases from V and 1 base from J, with 8 bases between. The germline V gene has CDR1 MDHEN and CDR2 SYDVKM. Full variable domain (outside the CDR3, taken from reference TRBV28 and TRBJ1-1): DVKVTQSSRYLVKRTGEKVFLECVQDMDHENMFWYRQDPGLGLRLIYFSYDVKMKEKGDIPEGYSVSREKKERFSLILESASTNQTSMYLCASLGGNTEAFFGQGTRLTVV.

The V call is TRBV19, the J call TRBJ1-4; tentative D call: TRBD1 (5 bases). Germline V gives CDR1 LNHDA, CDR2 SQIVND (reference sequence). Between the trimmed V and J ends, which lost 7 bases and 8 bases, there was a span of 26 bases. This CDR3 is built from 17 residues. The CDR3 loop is CASTSGGLQESGEKLFF. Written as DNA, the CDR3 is TGTGCCAGTACTTCCGGGGGACTCCAAGAATCGGGGGAAAAACTGTTTTTT.

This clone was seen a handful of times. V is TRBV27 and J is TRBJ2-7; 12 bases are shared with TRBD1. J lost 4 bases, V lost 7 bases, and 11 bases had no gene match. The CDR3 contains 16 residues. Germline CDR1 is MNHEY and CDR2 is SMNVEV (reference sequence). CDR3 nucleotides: TGTGCCAGCAATCCCTCCGGGACAGGGGGCGCGTACGAGCAGTACTTC. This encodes CASNPSGTGGAYEQYF.

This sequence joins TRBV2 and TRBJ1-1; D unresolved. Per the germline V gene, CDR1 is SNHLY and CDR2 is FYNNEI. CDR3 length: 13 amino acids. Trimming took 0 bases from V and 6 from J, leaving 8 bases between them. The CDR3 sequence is CASSEARFPEAFF. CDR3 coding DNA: TGTGCCAGCAGTGAAGCCCGTTTCCCTGAAGCTTTCTTT.

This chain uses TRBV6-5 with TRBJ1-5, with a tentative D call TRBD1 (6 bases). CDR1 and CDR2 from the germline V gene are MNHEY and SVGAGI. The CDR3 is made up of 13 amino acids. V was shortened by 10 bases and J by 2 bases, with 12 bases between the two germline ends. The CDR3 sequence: CATTYRGNQPQHF. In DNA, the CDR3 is TGTGCCACGACCTACAGGGGCAATCAGCCCCAGCATTTT.

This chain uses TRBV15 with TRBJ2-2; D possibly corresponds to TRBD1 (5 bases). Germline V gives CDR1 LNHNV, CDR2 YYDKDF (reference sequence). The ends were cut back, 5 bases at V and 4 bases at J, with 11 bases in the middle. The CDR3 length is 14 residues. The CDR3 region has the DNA TGTGCCACCAGCCTAAGACAGTCCACCGGGGAGCTGTTTTTT. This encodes CATSLRQSTGELFF.

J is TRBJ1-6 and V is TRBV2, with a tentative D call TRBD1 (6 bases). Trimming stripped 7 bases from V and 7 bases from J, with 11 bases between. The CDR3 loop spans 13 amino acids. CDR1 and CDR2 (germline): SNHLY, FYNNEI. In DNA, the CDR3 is TGTGCCAGCACGGGGACACCAAATTCACCCCTCCACTTT. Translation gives CASTGTPNSPLHF.

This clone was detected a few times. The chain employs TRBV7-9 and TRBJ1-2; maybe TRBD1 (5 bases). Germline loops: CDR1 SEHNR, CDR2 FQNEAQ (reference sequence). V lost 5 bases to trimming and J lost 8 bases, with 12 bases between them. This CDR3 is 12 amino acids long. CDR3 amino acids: CASSLETEGYTF. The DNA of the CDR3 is TGTGCCAGCAGCCTGGAGACAGAAGGCTACACCTTC.

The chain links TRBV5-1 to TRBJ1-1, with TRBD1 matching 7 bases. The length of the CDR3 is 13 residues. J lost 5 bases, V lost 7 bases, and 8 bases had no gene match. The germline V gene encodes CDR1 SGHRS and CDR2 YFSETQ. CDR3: CASHRDSATEAFF. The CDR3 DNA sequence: TGCGCCAGCCACAGGGACAGCGCAACTGAAGCTTTCTTT.

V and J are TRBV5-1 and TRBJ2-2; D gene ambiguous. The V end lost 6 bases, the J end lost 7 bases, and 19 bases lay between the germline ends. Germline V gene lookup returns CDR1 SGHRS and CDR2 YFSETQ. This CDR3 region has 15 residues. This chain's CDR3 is CASTLSGSPIGELFF. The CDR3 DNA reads TGCGCCAGCACCCTCTCCGGGTCCCCCATCGGGGAGCTGTTTTTT.

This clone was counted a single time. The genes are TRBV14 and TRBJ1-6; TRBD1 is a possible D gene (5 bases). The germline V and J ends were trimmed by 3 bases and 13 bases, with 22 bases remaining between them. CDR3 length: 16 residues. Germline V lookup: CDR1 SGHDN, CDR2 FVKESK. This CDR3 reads CASSHDLRARRSPLHF. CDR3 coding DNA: TGTGCCAGCAGCCATGACCTCAGGGCCCGCAGATCGCCCCTCCACTTT.

For the CDR3, the DNA is TGTGCCAGCAGTTTAACACAGCTTGAGCAGTTCTTC. Its protein product is CASSLTQLEQFF. The gene calls are TRBV28 and TRBJ2-1; D is unresolved. CDR3 size: 12 residues. Germline CDR1 MDHEN, CDR2 SYDVKM. The V gene lost 2 bases and the J gene lost 9 bases, with 8 bases spanning the gap.

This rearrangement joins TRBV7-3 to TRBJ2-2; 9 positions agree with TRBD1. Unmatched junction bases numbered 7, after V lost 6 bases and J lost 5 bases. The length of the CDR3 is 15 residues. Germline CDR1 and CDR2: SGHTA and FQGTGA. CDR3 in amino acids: CASRQGQGSTGELFF. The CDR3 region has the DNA TGTGCCAGCAGACAAGGACAGGGGTCGACCGGGGAGCTGTTTTTT.